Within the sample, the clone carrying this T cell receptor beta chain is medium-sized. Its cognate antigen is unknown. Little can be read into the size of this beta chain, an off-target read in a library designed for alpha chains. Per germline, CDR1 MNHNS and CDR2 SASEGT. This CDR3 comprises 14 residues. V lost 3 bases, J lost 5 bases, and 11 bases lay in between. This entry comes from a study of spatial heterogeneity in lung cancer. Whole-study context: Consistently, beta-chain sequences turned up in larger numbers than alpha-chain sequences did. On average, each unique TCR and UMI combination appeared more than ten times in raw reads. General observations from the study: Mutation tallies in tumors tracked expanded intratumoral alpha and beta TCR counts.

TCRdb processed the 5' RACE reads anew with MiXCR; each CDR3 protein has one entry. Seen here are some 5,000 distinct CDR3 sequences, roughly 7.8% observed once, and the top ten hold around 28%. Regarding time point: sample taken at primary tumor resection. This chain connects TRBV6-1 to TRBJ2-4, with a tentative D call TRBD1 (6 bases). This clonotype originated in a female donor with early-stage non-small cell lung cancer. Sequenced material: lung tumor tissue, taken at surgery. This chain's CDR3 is CASSESGHQNIQYF. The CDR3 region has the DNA TGTGCCAGCAGTGAGTCGGGACACCAAAACATTCAGTACTTC.